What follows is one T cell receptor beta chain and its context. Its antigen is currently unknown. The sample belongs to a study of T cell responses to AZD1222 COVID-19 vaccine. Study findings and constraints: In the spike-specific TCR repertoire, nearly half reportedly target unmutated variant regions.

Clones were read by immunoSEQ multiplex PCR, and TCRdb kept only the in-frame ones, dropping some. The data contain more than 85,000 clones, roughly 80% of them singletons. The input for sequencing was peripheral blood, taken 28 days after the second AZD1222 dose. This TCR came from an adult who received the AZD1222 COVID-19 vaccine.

This CDR3 reads CASGEGDQPQHF. CDR3 bases: TGTGCCAGCGGGGAGGGCGATCAGCCCCAGCATTTT. The V gene is TRBV7-9, the J gene TRBJ1-5, with D unresolved. In germline, CDR1 is SEHNR, CDR2 FQNEAQ (reference sequence). V lost 8 bases to trimming and J lost 5 bases, with 10 bases between them. The CDR3 spans 12 residues.